The 7 T cell receptor beta chains in this list originate from one sample, sequenced in a study of persistence of HIV-infected CD4 T cells. The libraries were made with immunoSEQ version 4 in survey mode. Assay used: immunoSEQ multiplex PCR; TCRdb lists only in-frame clones, some missing. Among tens of thousands of clones listed, just under 75% were seen once. Cells were stimulated with overlapping HIV-1 Gag 15-mer peptides. Memory cells lacking CD40L and CD69 with high CD45RO were sorted. Antigens for these TCRs are unknown. This material consisted of CD4+ T cells sorted from PBMCs after approximately 19-hour stimulation, taken from a patient who received antiretroviral therapy. All receptors derive from an adult man with HIV who was CMV-seropositive.

In this sample, this clone turned up a few times. This chain links TRBV28 with TRBJ1-5; D is undetermined. The germline gives CDR1 MDHEN, CDR2 SYDVKM. V lost 7 bases, J lost 6 bases, and 13 bases lay in between. The CDR3 consists of 13 residues. CDR3 protein: CASISNVGQPQHF. CDR3 coding DNA: TGTGCCAGCATCTCAAATGTGGGTCAGCCCCAGCATTTT.

The V gene is TRBV2, the J gene TRBJ2-3; D uncertain. The length of the CDR3 is 14 residues. Trimming left V 6 bases short and J 4 bases short, with 14 bases between. From germline, CDR1 is SNHLY and CDR2 FYNNEI. The CDR3 DNA reads TGTGCCAGCAGAACCGGACGGACCCCAGATACGCAGTATTTT. As protein: CASRTGRTPDTQYF.

The rearrangement links TRBV7-2 to TRBJ2-3; D is perhaps TRBD2 (5 bases). This CDR3 spans 16 amino acids. V lost 1 base to trimming and J lost 0 bases, with 11 bases between them. The germline gives CDR1 SGHTA, CDR2 FQGNSA. The CDR3: CASSLVGLASTDTQYF. CDR3 in DNA: TGTGCCAGCAGCTTAGTCGGACTCGCTAGCACAGATACGCAGTATTTT.

The V call is TRBV28, the J call TRBJ2-7, with D possibly matching TRBD1 (5 bases). The ends were cut back, 5 bases at V and 0 bases at J, with 17 bases in the middle. CDR3 length equals 16 residues. CDR1 is MDHEN and CDR2 is SYDVKM in the germline V gene. The CDR3 reads CASSRRQLGISYEQYF. The CDR3 nucleotides are TGTGCCAGCAGTCGTAGACAGCTGGGGATCTCCTACGAGCAGTACTTC.

This chain connects TRBV7-9 to TRBJ1-1; D is unclear. The CDR3 totals 12 residues. V was clipped by 2 bases and J by 5 bases, with 6 bases between them. Germline CDR1 and CDR2: SEHNR and FQNEAQ (reference sequence). CDR3 sequence reads: CASSLTLTEAFF. In nucleotides, the CDR3 is TGTGCCAGCAGCTTAACGTTGACTGAAGCTTTCTTT.

The CDR3 coding sequence is TGTGCCAGCAGCTTAGGCTTCCTCTATGGCTACACCTTC. It encodes CASSLGFLYGYTF. This chain links TRBV7-6 with TRBJ1-2; D ambiguous. Trimming shortened V by 1 base and J by 4 bases, and 7 bases separated the two germline ends. The CDR3 loop spans 13 amino acids. CDR1 and CDR2 from the germline V gene are SGHVS and FNYEAQ.

The chain joins TRBV6-6 to TRBJ1-3, with D possibly matching TRBD1 (5 bases). The CDR3 extends over 15 amino acids. Trimming took 4 bases from V and 0 from J, leaving 10 bases between them. CDR1 and CDR2 (germline): MNHNY, SVGAGI (reference sequence). The CDR3 sequence: CASSLGPSSGNTIYF. DNA of the CDR3: TGTGCCAGCAGTTTGGGACCGAGCTCTGGAAACACCATATATTTT.